The rows below give T cell receptor beta chains drawn from one sample of a study of read filtering for tumor transcriptome and immune sequencing. In TCRdb, the reads were re-called with MiXCR into one record per CDR3 protein. The table includes 20,000 or so distinct CDR3 sequences, 20% to 25% detected once. The sequenced material came from a population of CD138-negative cells sorted from bone marrow. These receptors came from a donor aged 40 or over with multiple myeloma. Each CDR3 is given with its conserved first and last residue. The D gene is left open where the match is weak. The size entry is marked missing in some rows and otherwise reads once, few, many or a size class.

size	V	J	D	CDR3	DNA
few	TRBV7-3	TRBJ2-2	TRBD1	CASSSWTGSNTGELFF	TGTGCCAGCAGCTCCTGGACAGGGTCGAACACCGGGGAGCTGTTTTTT
few	TRBV30	TRBJ2-7	.	CAWSLAYEQYF	TGTGCCTGGAGTTTGGCCTACGAGCAGTACTTC
many	TRBV20-1	TRBJ2-2	TRBD1	CSARAGTANTGELFF	TGCAGTGCTAGAGCCGGGACAGCGAACACCGGGGAGCTGTTTTTT
.	TRBV28	TRBJ1-6	.	CASSPTGSWNNSPLHF	TGTGCCAGCAGTCCTACAGGGAGTTGGAATAATTCACCCCTCCACTTT
.	TRBV29-1	TRBJ1-1	.	CSVAPGFSTEAFF	TGCAGCGTTGCCCCGGGGTTCAGCACTGAAGCTTTCTTT
few	TRBV7-7	TRBJ2-2	TRBD1	CASSFSTGGTSNTGELFF	TGTGCCAGCAGCTTCTCCACAGGGGGTACTTCGAACACCGGGGAGCTGTTTTTT
many	TRBV4-1	TRBJ2-6	.	CASSPVAGANVLTF	TGCGCCAGCAGCCCGGTGGCTGGGGCCAACGTCCTGACTTTC
.	TRBV19	TRBJ1-4	.	CASSATSGERLFF	TGTGCCAGTAGTGCAACCTCGGGTGAAAGACTGTTTTTT
many	TRBV5-1	TRBJ2-5	.	CASSLGRDQETQYF	TGCGCCAGCAGCTTGGGACGGGACCAAGAGACCCAGTACTTC
.	TRBV6-1	TRBJ2-4	TRBD2	CASSDPSGLAKNIQYF	TGTGCCAGCAGTGATCCTAGCGGACTAGCCAAAAACATTCAGTACTTC
many	TRBV18	TRBJ2-7	TRBD1	CASSTGTGIHEQYF	TGTGCCAGTTCGACCGGGACAGGGATCCACGAGCAGTACTTC
many	TRBV2	TRBJ2-7	TRBD1	CASSDDRDYEQYF	TGTGCCAGCAGTGATGACAGGGACTACGAGCAGTACTTC
.	TRBV4-1	TRBJ1-1	.	CASSQVIGRGWKTEAFF	TGCGCCAGCAGCCAAGTAATAGGAAGGGGTTGGAAAACTGAAGCTTTCTTT
many	TRBV20-1	TRBJ2-1	.	CSARVLGEQFF	TGCAGTGCTAGAGTTTTGGGGGAGCAGTTCTTC
many	TRBV20-1	TRBJ2-1	.	CSARDLGSYNEQFF	TGCAGTGCTAGAGATCTGGGATCCTACAATGAGCAGTTCTTC
.	TRBV7-3	TRBJ2-1	TRBD1	CASRDPGTGLNEQFF	TGTGCCAGCAGGGACCCCGGGACAGGGCTCAATGAGCAGTTCTTC
many	TRBV7-9	TRBJ2-1	TRBD2	CASRQAGSGGYNEQFF	TGTGCCAGCAGACAAGCTGGTAGCGGGGGCTACAATGAGCAGTTCTTC
.	TRBV11-2	TRBJ2-2	.	CASSSLREPFF	TGTGCCAGCAGCTCGCTTCGGGAGCCGTTTTTT
few	TRBV7-2	TRBJ2-3	.	CASSFGDIYTQYF	TGTGCCAGCAGCTTCGGAGACATTTATACGCAGTATTTT